A single sample is the source of the 3 T cell receptor beta chains below, sequenced in a study of identical twins. TCRdb fed the 5' RACE reads into MiXCR, producing one record per CDR3 protein. The repertoire includes hundreds of thousands of distinct CDR3 sequences, 9% to 15% of them detected once, and 1.5% to 2% sits in the top ten. The same sample was also used in a study of yellow fever vaccine responses in identical twins.

Sequenced material: PBMCs. The origin of the receptors is a woman aged 18-29 years in good health.

In this sample, this clonotype turned up once. The genes are TRBV2 and TRBJ2-7, with 11 positions matching TRBD2. CDR1 and CDR2 (germline): SNHLY, FYNNEI. With 6 bases clipped from V and 2 bases from J, the junction kept 6 bases outside the gene matches. This CDR3 spans 15 amino acids. Here the CDR3 DNA reads TGTGCCAGCAGAGAGACTAGCGGGGCCCCCTACGAGCAGTACTTC. Protein: CASRETSGAPYEQYF.

Ten or more counts support this clonotype. V usage is TRBV20-1 and J usage is TRBJ2-4; D gene ambiguous. The CDR3 runs to 14 residues. Germline V lookup: CDR1 DFQATT, CDR2 SNEGSKA (reference sequence). Trimming shortened V by 0 bases and J by 0 bases, and 6 bases separated the two germline ends. This chain's CDR3 is CSARDVVAKNIQYF. The CDR3 DNA reads as TGCAGTGCTAGAGATGTGGTAGCCAAAAACATTCAGTACTTC.

There are a few counts of this clonotype. This CDR3 is CASSQPSDRFLRGELFF. The CDR3 DNA reads TGCGCCAGCAGCCAACCCTCCGACAGGTTCCTTCGAGGGGAGCTGTTTTTT. The chain links TRBV4-1 to TRBJ2-2, with D tentatively TRBD1 (6 bases). Trimming stripped 2 bases from V and 8 bases from J, with 21 bases between. This CDR3 spans 17 amino acids. Germline CDR1 is MGHRA and CDR2 is YSYEKL.